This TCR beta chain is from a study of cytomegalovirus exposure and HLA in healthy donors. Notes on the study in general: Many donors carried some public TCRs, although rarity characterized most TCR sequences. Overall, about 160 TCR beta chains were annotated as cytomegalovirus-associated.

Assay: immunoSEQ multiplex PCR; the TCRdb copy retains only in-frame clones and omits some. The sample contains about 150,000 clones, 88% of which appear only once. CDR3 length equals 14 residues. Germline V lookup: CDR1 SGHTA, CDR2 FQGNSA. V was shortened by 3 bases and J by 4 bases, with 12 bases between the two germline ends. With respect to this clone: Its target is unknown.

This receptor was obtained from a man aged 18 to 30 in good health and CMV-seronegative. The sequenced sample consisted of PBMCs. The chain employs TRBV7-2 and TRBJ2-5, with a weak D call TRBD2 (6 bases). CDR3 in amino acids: CASSLGGGLETQYF. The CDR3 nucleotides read TGTGCCAGCAGCTTGGGGGGTGGCCTAGAGACCCAGTACTTC.